This entry lists 27 T cell receptor beta chains sequenced from one sample in a study of cytomegalovirus exposure and HLA in healthy donors. In the PCR, 60 Vbeta and 13 Jbeta primers were used. The table came from immunoSEQ multiplex PCR; TCRdb's copy has only in-frame clones and leaves some out. The sample holds around 170,000 clones, roughly 76% seen once. The sequencing input was PBMCs. Receptor source: a man aged 40-49 years in good health and CMV-seropositive.

This rearrangement joins TRBV11-3 to TRBJ2-3; perhaps TRBD2 as D (5 bases). The V end lost 3 bases, the J end lost 0 bases, and 16 bases lay between the germline ends. Germline V CDR1 and CDR2: SGHNT, YENEEA. The CDR3 has 17 amino acids. The DNA for the CDR3 is TGTGCCAGCAGCTTGGGCGAACGGGGTTCTAGCACAGATACGCAGTATTTT. This encodes CASSLGERGSSTDTQYF.

This chain links TRBV30 with TRBJ2-5; D is perhaps TRBD1 (5 bases). V dropped 0 bases and J dropped 2 bases, with 7 bases sitting between them. Germline V gene sequence: CDR1 GTSNPN, CDR2 SVGIG (reference sequence). The length of the CDR3 is 13 residues. In nucleotides, the CDR3 is TGTGCCTGGAGTGTATGGACACAAGAGACCCAGTACTTC. Protein product: CAWSVWTQETQYF.

This clone was recorded a few times. The rearrangement links TRBV5-6 to TRBJ1-4; D is possibly TRBD1 (6 bases). V lost 0 bases and J 7 bases, leaving 19 bases between the germline ends. Per the germline V gene, CDR1 is SGHDT and CDR2 is YYEEEE. The CDR3 is made up of 17 amino acids. CDR3 sequence (DNA): TGTGCCAGCAGCTTGGCCAAACAGGGAGGGTTGAGTGAAAAACTGTTTTTT. This codes for CASSLAKQGGLSEKLFF.

The chain carries TRBV19 and TRBJ2-2; 7 bases are shared with TRBD1. The length of the CDR3 is 15 residues. Unmatched junction bases numbered 4, after V lost 5 bases and J lost 1 base. CDR1 and CDR2 from the germline V gene are LNHDA and SQIVND (reference sequence). The CDR3 loop reads CASSAQGVNTGELFF. CDR3 in DNA: TGTGCCAGTAGTGCCCAGGGGGTGAACACCGGGGAGCTGTTTTTT.

The V gene is TRBV5-1, the J gene TRBJ2-1, with D perhaps matching TRBD2 (5 bases). Trimming left V 0 bases short and J 3 bases short, with 10 bases between. The CDR3 is made up of 15 amino acids. CDR1 and CDR2 from the germline V gene are SGHRS and YFSETQ. The CDR3 protein is CASSLGVANYNEQFF. The CDR3 nucleotides are TGCGCCAGCAGCTTGGGGGTAGCGAACTACAATGAGCAGTTCTTC.

This rearrangement joins TRBV19 to TRBJ1-5, with 9 bases that match TRBD1. CDR3 length: 14 residues. J was trimmed by 6 bases and V by 3 bases; bases with no gene match: 3. The germline CDR1 and CDR2 sequences are LNHDA and SQIVND (reference sequence). The CDR3 nucleotides read TGTGCCAGTAGTATCCGGGACAGGGCTCAGCCCCAGCATTTT. Residues: CASSIRDRAQPQHF.

This clone is a singleton in its sample. The CDR3 DNA follows: TGTGCCAGCAGCGACGGGGGTACCGGGGAGCTGTTTTTT. Protein: CASSDGGTGELFF. The chain recombines TRBV5-5 with TRBJ2-2, with D perhaps TRBD2 (6 bases). Trimming removed 4 bases at V and 5 bases at J, with 9 bases between. Germline-derived CDR1 and CDR2 are SGHKS and YYEKEE (reference sequence). The CDR3 runs 13 residues.

The J gene is TRBJ2-7, the V gene TRBV5-1; 8 nucleotides match TRBD1. The ends lost 0 bases at V and 6 bases at J; junction bases unmatched: 5. The CDR3 covers 14 residues. Germline CDR1 SGHRS, CDR2 YFSETQ. CDR3 in amino acids: CASSLVQGGGEQYF. CDR3 sequence (DNA): TGCGCCAGCAGCTTGGTACAGGGGGGCGGCGAGCAGTACTTC.

The sample holds a few counts of this clone. The gene calls are TRBV9 and TRBJ1-2; possibly TRBD1 for D (5 bases). V shed 4 bases and J shed 5 bases, with 24 bases lying between them. CDR1 is SGDLS and CDR2 is YYNGEE in the germline V gene. The CDR3 spans 17 residues. CDR3 protein: CASSTPQGRVGQYGYTF. CDR3 coding DNA: TGTGCCAGCAGCACACCGCAGGGCCGAGTGGGGCAATATGGCTACACCTTC.

Only a few counts were recorded for this clone. This rearrangement joins TRBV6-5 to TRBJ1-1; 8 bases line up with TRBD1. After removal of 7 bases from V and 4 bases from J, the junction contained 8 bases not matched to a gene. This CDR3 is 14 amino acids long. CDR1 and CDR2 from the germline V gene are MNHEY and SVGAGI. CDR3 DNA sequence: TGTGCCAGCATCGACAGGGGTAGGGGCACTGAAGCTTTCTTT. It specifies CASIDRGRGTEAFF.

V gene TRBV27 combines with J gene TRBJ1-1; the D gene is possibly TRBD1 (5 bases). Germline CDR1 MNHEY, CDR2 SMNVEV (reference sequence). The CDR3 is made up of 16 amino acids. V was shortened by 7 bases and J by 1 base, with 19 bases between the two germline ends. The DNA of the CDR3 is TGTGCCAGCAACTTGGGAGGGGCAGCGGGGAACACTGAAGCTTTCTTT. Protein product: CASNLGGAAGNTEAFF.

This rearrangement joins TRBV19 to TRBJ2-7, with 11 bases that match TRBD2. The CDR3 has 15 residues. Trimming cost V 4 bases and J 4 bases; bases outside gene matches: 6. Germline lookup yields CDR1 LNHDA and CDR2 SQIVND (reference sequence). The DNA for the CDR3 is TGTGCCAGTAGTACACTAGCGGGGGCTCCGTACGAGCAGTACTTC. Translation: CASSTLAGAPYEQYF.

V usage is TRBV7-2 and J usage is TRBJ2-5; a possible D gene is TRBD1 (6 bases). The V and J ends lost 5 bases and 10 bases respectively, with 17 bases between them. CDR1 SGHTA and CDR2 FQGNSA come from the germline V gene. The CDR3 extends over 13 amino acids. The CDR3 here is CASSRGTPQGQYF. The DNA of the CDR3 is TGTGCCAGCAGCCGAGGGACCCCACAGGGCCAGTACTTC.

The V and J genes are TRBV5-8 and TRBJ1-5, with D unresolved. The CDR3 length is 16 residues. Germline CDR1 SGHTS, CDR2 YDEGEE. V was clipped by 0 bases and J by 2 bases, with 12 bases between them. The CDR3 sequence is CASSLGAGVGNQPQHF. Written as DNA, the CDR3 is TGTGCCAGCAGCTTGGGTGCGGGCGTAGGCAATCAGCCCCAGCATTTT.

This chain uses TRBV6-5 with TRBJ1-2; TRBD1 matches at 9 bases. This CDR3 has 14 residues. V gave up 6 bases and J gave up 4 bases; unmatched junction bases: 6. Germline CDR1 is MNHEY and CDR2 is SVGAGI. The CDR3: CASSQGTGSYGYTF. CDR3 DNA: TGTGCCAGCAGCCAAGGGACAGGGAGCTATGGCTACACCTTC.

The V and J genes are TRBV19 and TRBJ1-5; 9 bases map to TRBD1. Unmatched junction bases numbered 2, after V lost 5 bases and J lost 6 bases. This CDR3 contains 13 residues. CDR1 and CDR2 from the germline V gene are LNHDA and SQIVND (reference sequence). The DNA for the CDR3 is TGTGCCAGTAGTGAGGGACAGGGTCAGCCCCAGCATTTT. It is translated as CASSEGQGQPQHF. The whole variable domain, remainder taken from reference TRBV19 and TRBJ1-5, is DGGITQSPKYLFRKEGQNVTLSCEQNLNHDAMYWYRQDPGQGLRLIYYSQIVNDFQKGDIAEGYSVSREKKESFPLTVTSAQKNPTAFYLCASSEGQGQPQHFGDGTRLSIL.

The chain employs TRBV9 and TRBJ2-7; tentative D call: TRBD1 (7 bases). Germline-derived CDR1 and CDR2 are SGDLS and YYNGEE. V lost 0 bases and J 4 bases, leaving 26 bases between the germline ends. The CDR3 is 19 amino acids. DNA of the CDR3: TGTGCCAGCAGCGTAGCTACGGGACAGCCGCAAGGTGGGGGGTACGAGCAGTACTTC. It encodes CASSVATGQPQGGGYEQYF.

This clone was seen a handful of times. The chain is built from TRBV18 and TRBJ1-4, with D perhaps TRBD1 (5 bases). In germline, CDR1 is KGHSH, CDR2 LQKENI. This CDR3 contains 16 residues. V lost 6 bases and J lost 5, with 19 bases in between. The CDR3 region has the DNA TGTGCCAGCTCCCCTCTGGGGGGTCTCCAAAATGAAAAACTGTTTTTT. Translation: CASSPLGGLQNEKLFF. Drawing the rest from reference TRBV18 and TRBJ1-4, the complete variable domain is NAGVMQNPRHLVRRRGQEARLRCSPMKGHSHVYWYRQLPEEGLKFMVYLQKENIIDESGMPKERFSAEFPKEGPSILRIQQVVRGDSAAYFCASSPLGGLQNEKLFFGSGTQLSVL.

The chain has TRBV5-1 and TRBJ1-3; TRBD1 matches at 7 bases. In germline, CDR1 is SGHRS, CDR2 YFSETQ. The length of the CDR3 is 17 residues. Trimming took 0 bases from V and 0 from J; bases not matched to a gene: 6. The CDR3 nucleotides are TGCGCCAGCAGCTTGGGGCCGGGACAGAGCTCTGGAAACACCATATATTTT. This encodes CASSLGPGQSSGNTIYF.

This clone was seen just once. This chain connects TRBV5-1 to TRBJ1-2; 7 bases align to TRBD1. The V segment lost 0 bases and the J segment 7 bases; nucleotides outside the gene matches: 3. The CDR3 totals 13 residues. Germline-derived CDR1 and CDR2 are SGHRS and YFSETQ. CDR3: CASSLGRGSGYTF. CDR3 nucleotide sequence: TGCGCCAGCAGCTTGGGCAGGGGGTCTGGCTACACCTTC.

V gene TRBV7-8 combines with J gene TRBJ1-3; D gene unclear. Trimming removed 2 bases from V and 0 bases from J, with 8 bases in between. The CDR3 contains 15 residues. Germline CDR1 reads SGHVS; CDR2 reads FQNEAQ. In DNA form, the CDR3 reads TGTGCCAGCAGCTTAATGAGAAGCTCTGGAAACACCATATATTTT. Protein: CASSLMRSSGNTIYF.

The rearrangement joins TRBV2 to TRBJ2-3; tentatively, D is TRBD1 (6 bases). The length of the CDR3 is 13 residues. Germline values: CDR1 SNHLY, CDR2 FYNNEI. Trimming took 4 bases from V and 6 from J, leaving 11 bases between them. The CDR3 nucleotides read TGTGCCAGCAGTGGGGGGCTGGGGGATACGCAGTATTTT. As protein: CASSGGLGDTQYF. Supplemented by reference TRBV2 and TRBJ2-3, the full variable domain reads EPEVTQTPSHQVTQMGQEVILRCVPISNHLYFYWYRQILGQKVEFLVSFYNNEISEKSEIFDDQFSVERPDGSNFTLKIRSTKLEDSAMYFCASSGGLGDTQYFGPGTRLTVL.

This clone has a single count. V gene TRBV29-1 combines with J gene TRBJ2-4; 7 bases map to TRBD1. V lost 6 bases, J lost 6 bases, and 8 bases stayed unmatched. Germline-derived CDR1 and CDR2 are SQVTM and ANQGSEA. This CDR3 is built from 13 residues. The CDR3 is CSVPARQGNIQYF. CDR3 bases: TGCAGCGTCCCAGCGAGACAGGGAAACATTCAGTACTTC.

The chain joins TRBV2 to TRBJ2-1; 7 bases are shared with TRBD1. This CDR3 has 15 residues. The germline CDR1 and CDR2 sequences are SNHLY and FYNNEI. With 3 bases clipped from V and 0 bases from J, the junction kept 2 bases outside the gene matches. The CDR3 nucleotides are TGTGCCAGCAGTGAGGACAGGAGCTCCTACAATGAGCAGTTCTTC. Translation: CASSEDRSSYNEQFF.

V is TRBV27 and J is TRBJ2-3; TRBD1 might be the D (6 bases). The CDR3 is 13 residues long. V was cut by 4 bases and J by 4 bases, with 9 bases left in between. Per germline, CDR1 MNHEY and CDR2 SMNVEV (reference sequence). Here the CDR3 reads CASSSGDADTQYF. Here the CDR3 DNA reads TGTGCCAGCAGTTCAGGGGACGCAGATACGCAGTATTTT.

The chain carries TRBV29-1 and TRBJ1-1, with D possibly matching TRBD1 (6 bases). Germline V gene sequence: CDR1 SQVTM, CDR2 ANQGSEA. CDR3 length equals 13 residues. V was shortened by 1 base and J by 3 bases, with 9 bases between the two germline ends. The DNA for the CDR3 is TGCAGCGTTGAAGTTTCAGGGGACACTGAAGCTTTCTTT. Translation: CSVEVSGDTEAFF.

The chain links TRBV9 to TRBJ2-4; weak D call: TRBD2 (5 bases). Germline V lookup: CDR1 SGDLS, CDR2 YYNGEE. This CDR3 region has 17 residues. V was pared by 4 bases and J by 0 bases, with 17 bases between. The CDR3 DNA reads TGTGCCAGCAGCCCGGAAGGGAGCCCTATAGCCAAAAACATTCAGTACTTC. Protein: CASSPEGSPIAKNIQYF.